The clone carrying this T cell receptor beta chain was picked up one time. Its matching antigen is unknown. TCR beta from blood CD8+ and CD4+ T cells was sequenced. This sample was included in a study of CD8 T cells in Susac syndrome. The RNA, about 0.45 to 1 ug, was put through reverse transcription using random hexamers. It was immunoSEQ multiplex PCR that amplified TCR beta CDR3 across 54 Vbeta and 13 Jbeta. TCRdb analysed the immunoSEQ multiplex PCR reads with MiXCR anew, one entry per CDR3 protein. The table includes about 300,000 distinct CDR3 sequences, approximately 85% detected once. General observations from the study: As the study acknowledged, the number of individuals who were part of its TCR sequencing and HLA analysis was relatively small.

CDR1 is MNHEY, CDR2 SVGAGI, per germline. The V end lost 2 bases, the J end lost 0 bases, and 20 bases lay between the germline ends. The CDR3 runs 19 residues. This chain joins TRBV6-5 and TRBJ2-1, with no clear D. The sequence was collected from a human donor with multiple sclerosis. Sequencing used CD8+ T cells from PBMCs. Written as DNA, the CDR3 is TGTGCCAGCAGTTACCTGGCCCCGCGCGACCGTCCCTCCTACAATGAGCAGTTCTTC. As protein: CASSYLAPRDRPSYNEQFF.